The 30 T cell receptor beta chains below were found in one sample sequenced in a study of control samples from healthy donors and cancer patients. Only in-frame clones appear in the TCRdb table, and some are missing; sequencing was by immunoSEQ multiplex PCR. Of about 82,000 clones detected, around 94% appear once; the ten largest clones hold roughly 5%. Sequencing was done on a sample of blood. Receptors originate from a woman aged 18-29 years in good health.

This chain joins TRBV6-6 and TRBJ1-5; possibly TRBD1 for D (5 bases). Germline CDR1 reads MNHNY; CDR2 reads SVGAGI (reference sequence). V was shortened by 3 bases and J by 7 bases, with 16 bases between the two germline ends. This CDR3 is built from 15 residues. CDR3 sequence reads: CASSYPGGRDQPQHF. CDR3 nucleotides: TGTGCCAGCAGTTATCCGGGGGGAAGAGACCAGCCCCAGCATTTT.

CDR3 sequence (DNA): TGTGCCAGCAGCCTTTTAGGGGGACTCCTATCGTTCTTC. Translating gives CASSLLGGLLSFF. V usage is TRBV14 and J usage is TRBJ2-1; D is tentatively TRBD1 or TRBD2 (6 bases each). The V gene lost 4 bases and the J gene lost 15 bases, with 19 bases spanning the gap. Germline CDR1 reads SGHDN; CDR2 reads FVKESK. This CDR3 comprises 13 residues. The variable domain in full, with the rest retrieved from reference TRBV14 and TRBJ2-1, is EAGVTQFPSHSVIEKGQTVTLRCDPISGHDNLYWYRRVMGKEIKFLLHFVKESKQDESGMPNNRFLAERTGGTYSTLKVQPAELEDSGVYFCASSLLGGLLSFFGPGTRLTVL.

V usage is TRBV7-3 and J usage is TRBJ2-1, with 10 bases aligning to TRBD2. The trim removed 3 bases at V and 8 bases at J, leaving 10 bases unmatched. Germline V gene data show CDR1 as SGHTA and CDR2 as FQGTGA. This CDR3 has 16 amino acids. This chain's CDR3 is CASSLAGTSVSDEQFF. DNA for the CDR3: TGTGCCAGCAGCTTGGCCGGGACTAGCGTTAGCGATGAGCAGTTCTTC.

This chain connects TRBV6-5 to TRBJ2-7; D perhaps matches TRBD1 (5 bases). This CDR3 has 14 amino acids. V was shortened by 2 bases and J by 2 bases, with 10 bases between the two germline ends. CDR1 and CDR2 from the germline V gene are MNHEY and SVGAGI. CDR3 residues: CASSYRTGPYEQYF. CDR3 nucleotide sequence: TGTGCCAGCAGTTACAGAACAGGCCCCTACGAGCAGTACTTC.

The chain joins TRBV3-1 (or the pseudogene TRBV3-2) to TRBJ2-2; D is unresolved. V lost 8 bases to trimming and J lost 4 bases, with 20 bases between them. This CDR3 is built from 16 residues. From germline, CDR1 is LGHDT and CDR2 YNNKEL (reference sequence). The CDR3 DNA sequence: TGTGCCAGCCGGCCGGGCAGGCGAGGATCCACCGGGGAGCTGTTTTTT. Its protein is CASRPGRRGSTGELFF.

J is TRBJ2-7 and V is TRBV6-2 or TRBV6-3; no clear D. Trimming cost V 2 bases and J 9 bases, with 14 bases left between them. There are 13 residues in the CDR3. Germline V gene lookup returns CDR1 MNHEY and CDR2 SVGEGT. The CDR3 region has the DNA TGTGCCAGCAGTTACAGTGGTCTCGACGGGCAGTACTTC. Translated, it gives CASSYSGLDGQYF.

This clone was picked up one time. J is TRBJ1-2 and V is TRBV5-4, with D maybe TRBD1 (5 bases). Trimming left V 4 bases short and J 8 bases short, with 9 bases between. The CDR3 sequence is 11 residues long. CDR1 SGHNT and CDR2 YYREEE come from the germline V gene (reference sequence). The CDR3 is CASSRDGGYTF. CDR3 bases: TGTGCCAGCAGCCGGGACGGAGGCTACACCTTC.

This clone was picked up one time. This chain uses TRBV10-3 with TRBJ2-2; the match to TRBD2 covers 13 bases. Germline values: CDR1 ENHRY, CDR2 SYGVKD. The ends lost 0 bases at V and 3 bases at J; junction bases unmatched: 4. CDR3 length: 18 residues. CDR3 sequence (DNA): TGTGCCATCAGTGAGTCCCCCGGACTAGCGGGGGACACCGGGGAGCTGTTTTTT. It yields the protein CAISESPGLAGDTGELFF.

In nucleotides, the CDR3 is TGTGCCAGCTCCACCCGGATTGGTCTTGACTATGGCTACACCTTC. Translation: CASSTRIGLDYGYTF. The rearrangement links TRBV18 to TRBJ1-2; D remains ambiguous. V lost 6 bases, J lost 3 bases, and 17 bases lay in between. Germline-derived CDR1 and CDR2 are KGHSH and LQKENI. This CDR3 is built from 15 residues.

V and J are TRBV19 and TRBJ1-2, with TRBD1 as a possible D gene (5 bases). The CDR3 spans 13 residues. Germline V gene lookup returns CDR1 LNHDA and CDR2 SQIVND (reference sequence). Trimming shortened V by 1 base and J by 8 bases, and 11 bases separated the two germline ends. The CDR3 nucleotides are TGTGCCAGTAGTATAGGAGGGCAGGGAGGCTACACCTTC. It yields the protein CASSIGGQGGYTF.

As to this clone: Within the sample, other DNA sequences also encode this same CDR3. V is TRBV5-1 and J is TRBJ2-1, with 7 nucleotides matching TRBD2. The junction had 12 bases not matched to a gene; V was cut back by 0 bases and J by 3 bases. From germline, CDR1 is SGHRS and CDR2 YFSETQ. This CDR3 has 18 residues. The CDR3 DNA reads as TGCGCCAGCAGCTTGGGTGGGGGAGGGGCCCATGACTACAATGAGCAGTTCTTC. Residues: CASSLGGGGAHDYNEQFF.

V usage is TRBV7-9 and J usage is TRBJ2-5; either TRBD1 or TRBD2 may supply D (5 bases each). This CDR3 spans 15 amino acids. The V end lost 1 base, the J end lost 4 bases, and 13 bases lay between the germline ends. CDR1 and CDR2 (germline): SEHNR, FQNEAQ (reference sequence). CDR3 loop: CASSLDQGRGETQYF. The CDR3 DNA follows: TGTGCCAGCAGCTTAGATCAGGGACGTGGAGAGACCCAGTACTTC.

CDR3 sequence reads: CASSLVEQYEAFF. CDR3 nucleotide sequence: TGTGCCAGCAGCTTAGTTGAACAGTATGAAGCTTTCTTT. The chain uses TRBV7-9 and TRBJ1-1; no clear D. The germline V gene encodes CDR1 SEHNR and CDR2 FQNEAQ (reference sequence). The CDR3 sequence is 13 residues long. V lost 1 base to trimming and J lost 7 bases, with 10 bases between them. The variable domain in full, with the rest retrieved from reference TRBV7-9 and TRBJ1-1, is DTGVSQNPRHKITKRGQNVTFRCDPISEHNRLYWYRQTLGQGPEFLTYFQNEAQLEKSRLLSDRFSAERPKGSFSTLEIQRTEQGDSAMYLCASSLVEQYEAFFGQGTRLTVV.

This clone was observed a handful of times. This chain connects TRBV25-1 to TRBJ1-1, with D unresolved. Germline CDR1 MGHDK, CDR2 SYGVNS. Between the trimmed V and J ends, which lost 3 bases and 0 bases, there was a span of 11 bases. This CDR3 has 15 amino acids. CDR3 residues: CASSESLGMNTEAFF. In nucleotides, the CDR3 is TGTGCCAGCAGTGAGTCCCTGGGAATGAACACTGAAGCTTTCTTT.

This clone was recorded once. This chain's CDR3 is CASSLDWDGTGELFF. The CDR3 DNA sequence: TGTGCCAGCAGCTTAGATTGGGACGGCACCGGGGAGCTGTTTTTT. The chain couples TRBV7-7 to TRBJ2-2; possibly TRBD1 or TRBD2 for D (5 bases each). Germline values: CDR1 SSHAT, CDR2 FNYEAQ (reference sequence). V gave up 1 base and J gave up 4 bases, with 10 bases separating them. The CDR3 is made up of 15 amino acids.

V gene TRBV10-2 combines with J gene TRBJ1-1; the match to TRBD1 covers 8 bases. CDR1 is WSHSY, CDR2 SAAADI, per germline. This CDR3 has 13 residues. The ends lost 6 bases at V and 4 bases at J; junction bases unmatched: 4. The chain's CDR3 is CASSQGAATEAFF. For the CDR3, the DNA is TGCGCCAGCAGCCAGGGGGCGGCCACTGAAGCTTTCTTT.

The chain recombines TRBV2 with TRBJ1-2; D not certain. CDR1 and CDR2 from the germline V gene are SNHLY and FYNNEI. V shed 1 base and J shed 3 bases, with 12 bases lying between them. The CDR3 contains 15 residues. The CDR3 region is CASSEGSKVHYGYTF. The CDR3 DNA sequence: TGTGCCAGCAGTGAAGGAAGTAAGGTTCACTATGGCTACACCTTC.

This clone was seen a single time. The genes are TRBV29-1 and TRBJ2-7; D uncertain. From germline, CDR1 is SQVTM and CDR2 ANQGSEA. Trimming left V 2 bases short and J 4 bases short, with 6 bases between. This CDR3 comprises 11 residues. In DNA form, the CDR3 reads TGCAGCGTTGAACACGGTTACGAGCAGTACTTC. Translated, it gives CSVEHGYEQYF.

This chain links TRBV7-2 with TRBJ2-7, with TRBD2 identical over 12 bases. With V trimmed by 0 bases and J by 0 bases, 15 bases remained unmatched. This CDR3 region has 21 residues. Per germline, CDR1 SGHTA and CDR2 FQGNSA. The CDR3 DNA is TGTGCCAGCAGCTTAGCGTTCTTTCGGGCTAGCGGGAGGGAACACTCCTACGAGCAGTACTTC. Protein product: CASSLAFFRASGREHSYEQYF.

This clone was detected only once. This chain uses TRBV27 with TRBJ2-7; possibly TRBD1 for D (6 bases). Germline CDR1 and CDR2: MNHEY and SMNVEV (reference sequence). Trimming took off 8 bases at V and 4 bases at J, with 12 bases between the two ends. The CDR3 has 12 residues. CDR3 bases: TGTGCCAGCGCAGGGGCGCGGTACGAGCAGTACTTC. Its protein product is CASAGARYEQYF.

The CDR3 loop is CASSVLGRNTEAFF. CDR3 in DNA: TGTGCCAGCAGTGTGTTAGGGCGTAACACTGAAGCTTTCTTT. This chain joins TRBV2 and TRBJ1-1; no definite D call. V gave up 4 bases and J gave up 2 bases, with 11 bases separating them. In germline, CDR1 is SNHLY, CDR2 FYNNEI. This CDR3 has 14 residues.

This chain joins TRBV29-1 and TRBJ2-5; TRBD1 matches 8 bases. J lost 5 bases, V lost 5 bases, and 4 bases had no gene match. Per the germline V gene, CDR1 is SQVTM and CDR2 is ANQGSEA. The CDR3 consists of 12 residues. CDR3: CSVMTGVETQYF. The DNA for the CDR3 is TGCAGCGTTATGACAGGGGTGGAGACCCAGTACTTC.

In nucleotides, the CDR3 is TGTGCCAGCAGTCCGACAGGGAACTATGGCTACACCTTC. This translates into CASSPTGNYGYTF. V is TRBV27 and J is TRBJ1-2; TRBD1 matches at 7 bases. CDR1 MNHEY and CDR2 SMNVEV come from the germline V gene (reference sequence). Trimming cost V 5 bases and J 2 bases; bases outside gene matches: 2. The CDR3 spans 13 residues.

V and J are TRBV5-4 and TRBJ1-2; TRBD1 might be the D (5 bases). The CDR3 runs to 14 residues. Per the germline V gene, CDR1 is SGHNT and CDR2 is YYREEE (reference sequence). The V and J ends lost 4 bases and 3 bases respectively, with 13 bases between them. The CDR3 loop is CASSPSGADYGYTF. CDR3 in DNA: TGTGCCAGCAGCCCCTCCGGGGCCGACTATGGCTACACCTTC.

The J gene is TRBJ2-7, the V gene TRBV18; D may be TRBD1 (5 bases). The germline CDR1 and CDR2 sequences are KGHSH and LQKENI. The CDR3 covers 17 residues. Trimming removed 2 bases from V and 0 bases from J, with 17 bases in between. CDR3 amino acids: CASSPVFRTHASYEQYF. CDR3 sequence (DNA): TGTGCCAGCTCACCAGTATTTAGGACACATGCCTCCTACGAGCAGTACTTC.

This chain connects TRBV7-9 to TRBJ1-1; D uncertain. The ends were cut back, 10 bases at V and 1 base at J, with 10 bases in the middle. The CDR3 totals 12 residues. From germline, CDR1 is SEHNR and CDR2 FQNEAQ (reference sequence). The CDR3 nucleotides are TGTGCCACCAAAGGTACGAACACTGAAGCTTTCTTT. As protein: CATKGTNTEAFF.

The chain has TRBV5-1 and TRBJ2-5; 9 bases line up with TRBD1. Germline V lookup: CDR1 SGHRS, CDR2 YFSETQ. The CDR3 covers 16 residues. The V segment lost 4 bases and the J segment 0 bases; nucleotides outside the gene matches: 7. CDR3 sequence: CASSLPGQGNQETQYF. The CDR3 bases are TGCGCCAGCAGCCTGCCGGGACAGGGAAACCAAGAGACCCAGTACTTC. Using reference TRBV5-1 and TRBJ2-5 for the parts outside the CDR3, the full variable domain is KAGVTQTPRYLIKTRGQQVTLSCSPISGHRSVSWYQQTPGQGLQFLFEYFSETQRNKGNFPGRFSGRQFSNSRSEMNVSTLELGDSALYLCASSLPGQGNQETQYFGPGTRLLVL.

A single count supports this clone. The J gene is TRBJ2-4, the V gene TRBV7-9; D uncertain. The CDR3 has 14 amino acids. Germline loops: CDR1 SEHNR, CDR2 FQNEAQ (reference sequence). Trimming left V 1 base short and J 5 bases short, with 9 bases between. The CDR3 sequence: CASSLVGYQNIQYF. In DNA, the CDR3 is TGTGCCAGCAGCTTAGTCGGCTACCAAAACATTCAGTACTTC.

The rearrangement uses TRBV2 and TRBJ1-1; the match to TRBD1 covers 9 bases. The junction had 4 bases not matched to a gene; V was cut back by 6 bases and J by 5 bases. Germline loops: CDR1 SNHLY, CDR2 FYNNEI. The CDR3 has 13 amino acids. The CDR3 region is CASRETGGTEAFF. The CDR3 region has the DNA TGTGCCAGCAGAGAGACAGGGGGGACTGAAGCTTTCTTT.

The V gene is TRBV5-4, the J gene TRBJ2-2; 10 bases agree with TRBD2. The CDR3 length is 16 residues. Losses at the gene ends were 0 bases for V and 5 bases for J; bases not matched to a gene: 4. CDR1 and CDR2 from the germline V gene are SGHNT and YYREEE (reference sequence). The CDR3 protein is CASSLGPSGSTGELFF. The CDR3 DNA reads as TGTGCCAGCAGCTTGGGACCTAGCGGGAGTACCGGGGAGCTGTTTTTT.